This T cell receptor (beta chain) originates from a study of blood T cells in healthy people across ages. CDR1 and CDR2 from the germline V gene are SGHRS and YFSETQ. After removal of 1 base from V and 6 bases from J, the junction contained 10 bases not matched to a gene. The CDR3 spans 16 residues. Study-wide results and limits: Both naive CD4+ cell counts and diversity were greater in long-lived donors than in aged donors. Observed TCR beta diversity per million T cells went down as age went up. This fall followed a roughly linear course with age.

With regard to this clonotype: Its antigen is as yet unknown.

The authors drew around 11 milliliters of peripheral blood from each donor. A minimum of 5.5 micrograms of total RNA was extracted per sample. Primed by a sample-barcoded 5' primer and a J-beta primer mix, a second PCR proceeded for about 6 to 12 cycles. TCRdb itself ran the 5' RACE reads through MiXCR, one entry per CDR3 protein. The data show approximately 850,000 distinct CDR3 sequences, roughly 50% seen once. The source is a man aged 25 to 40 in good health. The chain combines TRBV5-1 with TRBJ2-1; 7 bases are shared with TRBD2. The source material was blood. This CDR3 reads CASSLTGTIGPNEQFF. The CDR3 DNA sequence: TGCGCCAGCAGCTTGACCGGGACTATTGGTCCCAATGAGCAGTTCTTC.